This T cell receptor (beta chain) originates from a study of cytomegalovirus exposure and HLA in healthy donors. Looking at the study overall: Drawn from HLA-typed donors, tens of millions of unique TCRs were held in an early data release. Findings of the study overall: Indistinguishable V segments such as TRBV6-2 and TRBV6-3 were excluded. In presence/absence analyses, roughly uniform sequencing depth across donors was assumed.

The primer mix had 60 Vbeta and 13 Jbeta primers. Sequencing was performed with immunoSEQ multiplex PCR; in TCRdb, only in-frame clones are kept and a portion is missing. This sample has around 120,000 clones; about 76% occur once, and the top ten carry less than 0.75%. A remark on this clone: Its specificity is not known.

V trimming: 5 bases; J trimming: 4 bases; junction bases outside the gene matches: 9. The CDR3 has 16 residues. The germline V gene encodes CDR1 SGHAT and CDR2 FQDESV (reference sequence). The specimen sequenced was PBMCs. The rearrangement joins TRBV11-1 to TRBJ2-2; 8 nucleotides match TRBD1. The TCR sequence derives from a man between 18 and 29 years old in good health and CMV-seronegative. CDR3 DNA sequence: TGTGCCAGCAGCCACCGACAGGGGCCCTCCACCGGGGAGCTGTTTTTT. Translation gives CASSHRQGPSTGELFF. The full variable domain, rest sourced from reference TRBV11-1 and TRBJ2-2, is EAEVAQSPRYKITEKSQAVAFWCDPISGHATLYWYRQILGQGPELLVQFQDESVVDDSQLPKDRFSAERLKGVDSTLKIQPAELGDSAMYLCASSHRQGPSTGELFFGEGSRLTVL.